The T cell receptor (beta chain) described here comes from a study of T cells after yellow fever vaccination. This clonotype was detected only a few times. No antigen is known for it. Study-wide results and limits: Subsequent to the booster, the majority of primary-vaccination clones reappeared (roughly 95% CD4, around 90% CD8).

Germline V gene sequence: CDR1 SGHDT, CDR2 YYEEEE. V was clipped by 3 bases and J by 8 bases; unmatched bases: 9. This CDR3 contains 17 residues. One entry per CDR3 protein, called by TCRdb with MiXCR from the 5' RACE reads. The profile shows over 300,000 distinct CDR3 sequences, over 3.5% of them singletons. V is TRBV5-6 and J is TRBJ1-6; TRBD1 matches 12 bases. The clonotype was recovered from a man aged 18 to 29 who received the YFV17D yellow fever vaccine. The material sequenced was PBMCs, taken 5 days after the yellow fever booster vaccination. The CDR3 sequence is CASSSLRDRGHYSPLHF. The CDR3 DNA is TGTGCCAGCAGCTCCCTCCGGGACAGGGGGCATTATTCACCCCTCCACTTT.